Each of the 9 T cell receptor beta chains below was sequenced from the same sample in a study of T cell responses to AZD1222 COVID-19 vaccine. The assay was immunoSEQ multiplex PCR, and TCRdb's table has in-frame clones only and misses some. Of around 120,000 clones in the sample, just over 90% were seen once. The sequenced sample was peripheral blood, obtained 28 days after the second AZD1222 dose. The receptors were sampled from an adult who received the AZD1222 COVID-19 vaccine.

V is TRBV9 and J is TRBJ2-1; D is unclear. V gave up 0 bases and J gave up 15 bases, with 25 bases separating them. CDR1 and CDR2 (germline): SGDLS, YYNGEE. This CDR3 is 16 amino acids long. The CDR3 coding sequence is TGTGCCAGCAGCGTAGGGGGAAGGGCGTCTACCCCATGGCGGTTCTTC. It encodes CASSVGGRASTPWRFF.

This clone appeared once. The gene calls are TRBV11-2 and TRBJ2-7; D ambiguous. V lost 1 base and J lost 6, with 4 bases in between. The CDR3 totals 11 residues. CDR1 and CDR2 from the germline V gene are SGHAT and FQNNGV. DNA for the CDR3: TGTGCCAGCAGCTTAGCGGTCGAGCAGTACTTC. The encoded protein is CASSLAVEQYF.

The rearrangement uses TRBV7-9 and TRBJ2-3; 9 bases are a match to TRBD2. CDR3 length: 14 amino acids. J lost 2 bases, V lost 8 bases, and 5 bases had no gene match. The germline CDR1 and CDR2 sequences are SEHNR and FQNEAQ (reference sequence). As DNA, the CDR3 is TGTGCCAGCGGCCGGACTAGCGTCACAGATACGCAGTATTTT. Its translation: CASGRTSVTDTQYF.

This sequence joins TRBV3-1 (or the pseudogene TRBV3-2) and TRBJ2-7; TRBD2 aligns across 12 bases. The germline CDR1 and CDR2 sequences are LGHDT and YNNKEL (reference sequence). The CDR3 has 16 amino acids. The trim removed 2 bases at V and 5 bases at J, leaving 7 bases unmatched. This chain's CDR3 is CASSQRLAGGPDEQYF. CDR3 bases: TGTGCCAGCAGCCAAAGGCTAGCGGGAGGGCCCGACGAGCAGTACTTC.

The V call is TRBV9, the J call TRBJ1-2; the match to TRBD1 covers 9 bases. V lost 4 bases to trimming and J lost 6 bases; unmatched junction nucleotides: 10. CDR1 and CDR2 from the germline V gene are SGDLS and YYNGEE. CDR3 length equals 15 residues. The CDR3 coding sequence is TGTGCCAGCAGCTTCCACAGACAGGGGGGTAATGGCTACACCTTC. Translated: CASSFHRQGGNGYTF.

This clone was seen just once. The V gene is TRBV30, the J gene TRBJ1-1; D remains unclear. The germline V gene has CDR1 GTSNPN and CDR2 SVGIG (reference sequence). The CDR3 sequence is 11 residues long. Trimming pared 3 bases from V and 0 bases from J, leaving 2 bases between. DNA for the CDR3: TGTGCCTGGAGCATGAACACTGAAGCTTTCTTT. Amino acids: CAWSMNTEAFF.

The J gene is TRBJ1-4, the V gene TRBV7-2; 9 positions match TRBD1. Unmatched junction bases numbered 4, after V lost 5 bases and J lost 6 bases. Germline CDR1 is SGHTA and CDR2 is FQGNSA. CDR3 length: 14 amino acids. The CDR3 loop is CASSRTGVDEKLFF. The DNA for the CDR3 is TGTGCCAGCAGCCGGACAGGGGTAGATGAAAAACTGTTTTTT.

The genes are TRBV19 and TRBJ1-5, with TRBD1 matching 8 bases. Germline assignment: CDR1 LNHDA and CDR2 SQIVND (reference sequence). CDR3 length: 16 residues. After removal of 5 bases from V and 7 bases from J, the junction contained 13 bases not matched to a gene. The CDR3 DNA follows: TGTGCCAGTAGTTCACAGGGGGAGGGCTTTAGGCAGCCCCAGCATTTT. This gives the protein CASSSQGEGFRQPQHF.

The rearrangement joins TRBV6-5 to TRBJ1-5; D unclear. This CDR3 comprises 14 residues. Trimming stripped 6 bases from V and 2 bases from J, with 11 bases between. Per the germline V gene, CDR1 is MNHEY and CDR2 is SVGAGI. CDR3 protein: CASRWREGNQPQHF. DNA of the CDR3: TGTGCCAGCAGATGGCGTGAGGGCAATCAGCCCCAGCATTTT.